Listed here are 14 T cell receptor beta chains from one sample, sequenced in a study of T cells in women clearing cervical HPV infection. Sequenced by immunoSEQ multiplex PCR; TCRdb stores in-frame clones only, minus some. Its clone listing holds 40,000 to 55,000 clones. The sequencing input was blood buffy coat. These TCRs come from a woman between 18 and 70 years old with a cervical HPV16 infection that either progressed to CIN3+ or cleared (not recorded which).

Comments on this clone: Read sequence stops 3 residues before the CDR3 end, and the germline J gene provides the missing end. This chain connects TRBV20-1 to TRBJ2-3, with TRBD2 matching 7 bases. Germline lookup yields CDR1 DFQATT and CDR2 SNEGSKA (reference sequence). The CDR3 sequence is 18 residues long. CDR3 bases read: TGCAGTGCCACCAAGCGGGGCGGCAACGCCTATAGCAATCAGCCG. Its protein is CSATKRGGNAYSNQP. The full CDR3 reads CSATKRGGNAYSNQPQYF.

The covered CDR3 bases are TGTGCCAGCAGCTTTCAGAGTAAAGAGACC. Protein product: CASSFQSKET. The whole CDR3 region reads CASSFQSKETQYF. This sequence joins TRBV5-5 and TRBJ2-5; D remains ambiguous. The CDR3 goes on 3 residues after the read ends, and that part is filled in from the germline J gene. The CDR3 sequence is 13 residues long. Germline V gene data show CDR1 as SGHKS and CDR2 as YYEKEE (reference sequence). V was trimmed by 2 bases and J by 3 bases, leaving 8 bases between them.

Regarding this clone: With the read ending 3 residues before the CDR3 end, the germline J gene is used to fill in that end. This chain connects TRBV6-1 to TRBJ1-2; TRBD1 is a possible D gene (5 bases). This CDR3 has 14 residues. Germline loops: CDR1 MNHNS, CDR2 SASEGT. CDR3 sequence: CASSETGEVRGYTF. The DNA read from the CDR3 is TGTGCCAGCAGTGAAACAGGAGAAGTCCGGGGC.

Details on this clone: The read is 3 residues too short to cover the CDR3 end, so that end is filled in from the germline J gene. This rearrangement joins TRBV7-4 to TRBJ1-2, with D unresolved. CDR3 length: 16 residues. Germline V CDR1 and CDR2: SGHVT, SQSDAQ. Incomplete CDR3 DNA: TGTGCCAGCAGCCGAGGACCGAGGCTAGCCAAAAACATC. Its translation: CASSRGPRLAKNI. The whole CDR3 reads CASSRGPRLAKNIYTF.

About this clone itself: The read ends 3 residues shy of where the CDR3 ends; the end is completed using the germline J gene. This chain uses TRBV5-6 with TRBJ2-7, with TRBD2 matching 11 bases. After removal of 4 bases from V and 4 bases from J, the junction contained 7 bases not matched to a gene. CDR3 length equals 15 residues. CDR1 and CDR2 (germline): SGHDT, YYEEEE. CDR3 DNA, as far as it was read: TGTGCCAGCAGCCCACCGGGACTAGCGGATTACGAG. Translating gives CASSPPGLADYE. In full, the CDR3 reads CASSPPGLADYEQYF.

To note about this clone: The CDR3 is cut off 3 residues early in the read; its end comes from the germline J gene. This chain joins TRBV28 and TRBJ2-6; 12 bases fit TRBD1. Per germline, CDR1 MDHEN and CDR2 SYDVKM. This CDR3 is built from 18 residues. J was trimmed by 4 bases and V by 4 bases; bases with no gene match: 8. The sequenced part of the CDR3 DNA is TGTGCCAGCAGTTATGTGCGGGACAGGGGGCCAGGGGCCAACGTC. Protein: CASSYVRDRGPGANV. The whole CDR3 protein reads CASSYVRDRGPGANVLTF.

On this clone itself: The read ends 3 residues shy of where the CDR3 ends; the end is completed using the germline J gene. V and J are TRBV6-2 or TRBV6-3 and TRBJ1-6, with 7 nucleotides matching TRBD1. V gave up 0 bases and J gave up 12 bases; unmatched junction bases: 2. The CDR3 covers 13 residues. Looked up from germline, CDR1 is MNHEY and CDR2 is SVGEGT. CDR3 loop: CASSYSQGLPLHF. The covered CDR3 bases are TGTGCCAGCAGTTACTCACAGGGGTTACCC.

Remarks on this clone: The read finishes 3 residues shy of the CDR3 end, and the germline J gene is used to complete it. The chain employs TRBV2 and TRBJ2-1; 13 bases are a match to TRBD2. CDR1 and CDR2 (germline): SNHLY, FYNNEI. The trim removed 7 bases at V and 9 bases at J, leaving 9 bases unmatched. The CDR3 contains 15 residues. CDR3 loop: CASTTGTSGESEQFF. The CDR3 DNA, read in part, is TGTGCCAGCACTACCGGGACTAGCGGGGAGAGTGAG.

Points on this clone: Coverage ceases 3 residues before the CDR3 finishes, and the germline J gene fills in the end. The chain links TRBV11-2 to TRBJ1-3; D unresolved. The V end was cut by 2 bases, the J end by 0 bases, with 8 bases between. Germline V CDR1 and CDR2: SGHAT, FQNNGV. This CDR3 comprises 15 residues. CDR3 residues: CASSLPPSSGNTIYF. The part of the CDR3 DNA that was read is TGTGCCAGCAGCTTACCCCCCAGCTCTGGAAACACC.

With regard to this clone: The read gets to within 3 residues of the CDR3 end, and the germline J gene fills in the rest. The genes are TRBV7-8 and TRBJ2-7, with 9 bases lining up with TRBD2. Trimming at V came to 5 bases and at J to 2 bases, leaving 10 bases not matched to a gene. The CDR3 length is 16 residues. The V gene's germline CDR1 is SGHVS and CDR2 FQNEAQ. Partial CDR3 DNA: TGTGCCAGCAGCCCAGCGGCGGCGGGGGGGCCCTACGAG. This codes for CASSPAAAGGPYE. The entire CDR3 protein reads CASSPAAAGGPYEQYF. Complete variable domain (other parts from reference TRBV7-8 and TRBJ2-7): GAGVSQSPRYKVAKRGQDVALRCDPISGHVSLFWYQQALGQGPEFLTYFQNEAQLDKSGLPSDRFFAERPEGSVSTLKIQRTQQEDSAVYLCASSPAAAGGPYEQYFGPGTRLTVT.

CDR3 sequence reads: CASVLSTGLYSNQPQHF. The sequenced part of the CDR3 DNA is TGTGCCAGCGTCCTCTCGACAGGGCTGTATAGCAATCAGCCC. The V call is TRBV13, the J call TRBJ1-5, with TRBD1 identical over 7 bases. The read terminates 3 residues before the CDR3 end, so the remaining end is supplied by the germline J gene. Unmatched junction bases numbered 13, after V lost 8 bases and J lost 0 bases. The CDR3 is 17 amino acids. In germline, CDR1 is PRHDT, CDR2 FYEKMQ (reference sequence).

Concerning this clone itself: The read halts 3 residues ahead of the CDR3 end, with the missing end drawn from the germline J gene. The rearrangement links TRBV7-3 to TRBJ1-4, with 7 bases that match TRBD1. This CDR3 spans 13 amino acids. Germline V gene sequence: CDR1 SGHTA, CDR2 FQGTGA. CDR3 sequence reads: CASSSTGFSPLFF. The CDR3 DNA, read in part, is TGTGCCAGCAGCTCGACAGGGTTTTCACCA. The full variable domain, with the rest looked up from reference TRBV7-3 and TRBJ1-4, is GAGVSQTPSNKVTEKGKYVELRCDPISGHTALYWYRQSLGQGPEFLIYFQGTGAADDSGLPNDRFFAVRPEGSVSTLKIQRTERGDSAVYLCASSSTGFSPLFFGSGTQLSVL.

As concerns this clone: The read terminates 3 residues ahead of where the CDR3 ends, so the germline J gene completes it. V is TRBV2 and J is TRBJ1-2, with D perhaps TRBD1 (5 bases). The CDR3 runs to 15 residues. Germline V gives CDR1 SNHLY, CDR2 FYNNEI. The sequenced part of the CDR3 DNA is TGTGCCAGCAGTCCCGGGACTAGCTTCTACAATGAC. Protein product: CASSPGTSFYND. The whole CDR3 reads CASSPGTSFYNDYTF.

CDR3 bases read: TGTGCCACCGAGACAGGGACCAAAAACATT. Translated: CATETGTKNI. The entire CDR3 is CATETGTKNIQYF. The chain joins TRBV19 to TRBJ2-4; 7 bases are a match to TRBD1. The read falls 3 residues short of the CDR3 end, and the missing part is taken from the germline J gene. J was trimmed by 2 bases and V by 10 bases; bases with no gene match: 5. The CDR3 loop spans 13 amino acids. Germline values: CDR1 LNHDA, CDR2 SQIVND (reference sequence).